This T cell receptor (beta chain) was recorded in a study of blood T cell repertoires in COVID-19. The data were produced by immunoSEQ multiplex PCR, yet TCRdb's version contains in-frame clones alone and is incomplete. This sample has about 62,000 clones; about nine tenths occur once, and the top ten carry around 6%. Sequencing was carried out using peripheral blood. The clonotype originates from a human donor in a cohort sampled during active COVID-19.

Here the CDR3 reads CAIRAATGQGTNTEAFF. In DNA, the CDR3 is TGTGCCATCAGGGCCGCTACGGGACAGGGGACGAACACTGAAGCTTTCTTT. The rearrangement links TRBV10-3 to TRBJ1-1, with 10 nucleotides matching TRBD1. Germline V gene sequence: CDR1 ENHRY, CDR2 SYGVKD. J was trimmed by 1 base and V by 6 bases; bases with no gene match: 11. This CDR3 has 17 amino acids.